This entry features one T cell receptor beta chain sequence. Antigen: not known. The data belong to a study of monozygotic twins with inflammatory bowel disease. Points from the study as a whole: Fewer clonotypes were shared with others by IBD patients than by healthy twins, especially with disease activity.

Making cDNA involved eight separate reactions per sample. TCRdb re-called the 5' RACE reads; every CDR3 protein appears as one record, without DNA. Its clone listing holds more than 350,000 distinct CDR3 sequences. The sequencing sample was made of blood. The TCR sequence derives from a human donor with ulcerative colitis or Crohn's disease, or a healthy co-twin of an affected twin (not recorded which).

The CDR3 loop is CSVAGLGYEQFF. This chain uses TRBV29-1 with TRBJ2-1; checking the TCRdb D call of TRBD2 is not possible without DNA. The V gene's germline CDR1 is SQVTM and CDR2 ANQGSEA. The CDR3 extends over 12 amino acids.